This T cell receptor beta chain stems from a study of CD8+CD57+ T cells in acquired aplastic anemia. Across the study: DNA from sorted CD4+ and CD8+ cells averaged roughly 3.4 ug.

There are a few counts of this clonotype. The use of genomic DNA as template underpinned the TCR beta VDJ and CDR3 profiling. Each CDR3 protein is one row after TCRdb ran MiXCR on the reads. Among about half a million distinct CDR3 sequences, around a third were seen once, and the ten largest hold less than 0.85%. An expansion of CD8+CD57+ cells by flow cytometry had been shown in patients chosen for sequencing. Prior therapy had not been administered to any patient at the time of blood sampling. The CDR3 totals 15 residues. V dropped 5 bases and J dropped 0 bases, with 8 bases sitting between them. Germline-derived CDR1 and CDR2 are SGHTA and FQGTGA.

V is TRBV7-3 and J is TRBJ2-6; no reliable D call. The sequence was obtained from a human donor with aplastic anemia. The sample was sorted CD4+, CD8+, or CD8+CD57+ T cells (not recorded which) from PBMCs. CDR3 sequence: CASSPPVSGANVLTF. DNA for the CDR3: TGTGCCAGCAGCCCTCCCGTCTCTGGGGCCAACGTCCTGACTTTC.